These 18 T cell receptor beta chains originate from one sample sequenced in a study of long-term antiretroviral therapy in people with HIV. Runs used v3.0 of the immunoSEQ assay and were done at survey level. Sequenced by immunoSEQ multiplex PCR; TCRdb stores in-frame clones only, minus some. The top ten clones hold roughly 8.6% of a sample with 30,000 to 35,000 clones, under 90% of them seen once. The source was unsorted PBMCs, collected 0.4 years before starting antiretroviral therapy. These TCRs come from a man aged 18 to 30 with HIV.

This clone has just one count. This chain links TRBV27 with TRBJ2-1, with no clear D. The CDR3 spans 15 residues. Per the germline V gene, CDR1 is MNHEY and CDR2 is SMNVEV (reference sequence). Trimming removed 3 bases at V and 4 bases at J, with 13 bases between. The CDR3 region is CASSFAAATYNEQFF. The CDR3 DNA follows: TGTGCCAGCAGTTTTGCGGCAGCGACATACAATGAGCAGTTCTTC.

The chain uses TRBV7-2 and TRBJ2-7; D tentatively reads TRBD1 or TRBD2 (5 bases each). The CDR3 contains 12 residues. The V gene lost 5 bases and the J gene lost 7 bases, with 12 bases spanning the gap. Germline CDR1 reads SGHTA; CDR2 reads FQGNSA. Written as DNA, the CDR3 is TGTGCCAGCAGCCCGCCCTGGGGGGAGCAGTACTTC. It is translated as CASSPPWGEQYF.

This clone was recorded once. The chain uses TRBV4-3 and TRBJ1-2, with 7 bases that match TRBD1. V lost 0 bases and J lost 6; bases outside the gene matches: 7. The CDR3 is 15 residues long. From germline, CDR1 is LGHNA and CDR2 YSLEER. The CDR3 sequence: CASSQDQGVLDGYTF. CDR3 nucleotides: TGCGCCAGCAGCCAAGATCAGGGGGTTCTTGATGGCTACACCTTC.

The chain uses TRBV23-1 and TRBJ1-6, with D possibly being TRBD1 (6 bases). TRBV23-1 is designated an ORF whose function remains uncertain. V was pared by 3 bases and J by 9 bases, with 21 bases between. This CDR3 region has 17 residues. CDR3: CASSHRSRGTRGSPLHF. The CDR3 nucleotides are TGCGCCAGCAGTCATAGGTCCCGGGGGACAAGGGGTTCACCCCTCCACTTT.

V gene TRBV25-1 combines with J gene TRBJ1-3; 7 nucleotides align to TRBD1. CDR1 MGHDK and CDR2 SYGVNS come from the germline V gene. With 1 base clipped from V and 1 base from J, the junction kept 4 bases outside the gene matches. CDR3 length equals 16 residues. The CDR3 region has the DNA TGTGCCAGCAGTGAATGGGGGACAGTATCTGGAAACACCATATATTTT. Amino acids: CASSEWGTVSGNTIYF.

V is TRBV7-9 and J is TRBJ1-4; no clear D gene. There are 12 residues in the CDR3. Germline CDR1 and CDR2: SEHNR and FQNEAQ (reference sequence). Trimming cost V 1 base and J 8 bases, with 5 bases left between them. The CDR3 loop reads CASSLVREKLFF. The CDR3 DNA reads TGTGCCAGCAGCTTAGTTCGGGAAAAACTGTTTTTT. Using reference TRBV7-9 and TRBJ1-4 for the parts outside the CDR3, the full variable domain is DTGVSQNPRHKITKRGQNVTFRCDPISEHNRLYWYRQTLGQGPEFLTYFQNEAQLEKSRLLSDRFSAERPKGSFSTLEIQRTEQGDSAMYLCASSLVREKLFFGSGTQLSVL.

The chain couples TRBV19 to TRBJ2-7; D assignment may be TRBD1 or TRBD2 (8 bases each). Looked up from germline, CDR1 is LNHDA and CDR2 is SQIVND (reference sequence). This CDR3 contains 17 residues. Trimming took off 11 bases at V and 1 base at J, with 27 bases between the two ends. The DNA of the CDR3 is TGTGCCCCCGCGGGGGGACAGGTGGTTTTCGGGTCCTACGAGCAGTACTTC. Translation gives CAPAGGQVVFGSYEQYF. Full variable domain (rest looked up from reference TRBV19 and TRBJ2-7): DGGITQSPKYLFRKEGQNVTLSCEQNLNHDAMYWYRQDPGQGLRLIYYSQIVNDFQKGDIAEGYSVSREKKESFPLTVTSAQKNPTAFYLCAPAGGQVVFGSYEQYFGPGTRLTVT.

The chain's CDR3 is CASSEWQPGNEQFF. CDR3 DNA sequence: TGTGCCAGCAGTGAATGGCAGCCGGGCAATGAGCAGTTCTTC. The chain joins TRBV6-1 to TRBJ2-1; D is ambiguous. Trimming shortened V by 2 bases and J by 6 bases, and 11 bases separated the two germline ends. This CDR3 is 14 amino acids long. The germline CDR1 and CDR2 sequences are MNHNS and SASEGT.

V gene TRBV5-4 combines with J gene TRBJ2-4; D is perhaps TRBD1 or TRBD2 (5 bases each). The CDR3 length is 16 residues. V lost 3 bases and J 1 base, leaving 14 bases between the germline ends. CDR1 is SGHNT and CDR2 is YYREEE in the germline V gene (reference sequence). The CDR3 loop reads CASSSPGSRAKNIQYF. For the CDR3, the DNA is TGTGCCAGCAGCTCCCCAGGGAGTCGGGCCAAAAACATTCAGTACTTC.

The rearrangement uses TRBV5-6 and TRBJ1-2, with D tentatively TRBD1 (6 bases). CDR1 is SGHDT and CDR2 is YYEEEE in the germline V gene. There are 14 residues in the CDR3. Trimming cost V 4 bases and J 5 bases, with 15 bases left between them. The CDR3, as DNA: TGTGCCAGCAGCCCCGGACCAGGGGCGTATGGCTACACCTTC. Amino acid sequence: CASSPGPGAYGYTF. Full variable domain (missing parts from reference TRBV5-6 and TRBJ1-2): DAGVTQSPTHLIKTRGQQVTLRCSPKSGHDTVSWYQQALGQGPQFIFQYYEEEERQRGNFPDRFSGHQFPNYSSELNVNALLLGDSALYLCASSPGPGAYGYTFGSGTRLTVV.

The chain joins TRBV28 to TRBJ2-7; 15 bases agree with TRBD2. Germline-derived CDR1 and CDR2 are MDHEN and SYDVKM. V shed 5 bases and J 6 bases; nucleotides not matched to a gene: 11. The CDR3 is 17 amino acids. The CDR3 coding sequence is TGTGCCAGCAGTCCCAGGACTAGCGGGAGGGCCCGGCGCGAGCAGTACTTC. It codes for CASSPRTSGRARREQYF.

This chain connects TRBV6-1 to TRBJ2-1; no firm D call. The V and J ends lost 10 bases and 8 bases respectively, with 3 bases between them. The CDR3 has 8 amino acids. The germline CDR1 and CDR2 sequences are MNHNS and SASEGT. The CDR3: CATDEQFF. The CDR3 nucleotides read TGTGCCACAGATGAGCAGTTCTTC.

The rearrangement joins TRBV27 to TRBJ2-7; D possibly corresponds to TRBD2 (7 bases). The CDR3 length is 13 residues. Germline V gene lookup returns CDR1 MNHEY and CDR2 SMNVEV (reference sequence). V lost 5 bases to trimming and J lost 8 bases, with 16 bases between them. This chain's CDR3 is CASSLKGGYQQYF. CDR3 in DNA: TGTGCCAGCAGTCTAAAGGGGGGGTATCAGCAGTACTTC.

This clone is labeled medium-sized. The chain has TRBV4-2 and TRBJ2-1; D call uncertain. Per germline, CDR1 LGHNA and CDR2 YNFKEQ. CDR3 length: 16 residues. Deletions cut 4 bases from V and 2 bases from J, with 15 bases between. The CDR3 loop is CASSLQKGWPYNEQFF. The CDR3 DNA sequence: TGTGCCAGCAGCCTGCAAAAGGGATGGCCCTACAATGAGCAGTTCTTC.

The chain joins TRBV5-4 to TRBJ2-3; 9 nucleotides align to TRBD2. CDR1 and CDR2 from the germline V gene are SGHNT and YYREEE (reference sequence). This CDR3 has 17 amino acids. The V and J ends lost 5 bases and 0 bases, in that order; junction bases with no gene match: 10. The CDR3 here is CASRPGLAVKSTDTQYF. The DNA for the CDR3 is TGTGCCAGCAGGCCGGGACTAGCAGTAAAAAGCACAGATACGCAGTATTTT. Variable domain in full (rest from reference TRBV5-4 and TRBJ2-3): ETGVTQSPTHLIKTRGQQVTLRCSSQSGHNTVSWYQQALGQGPQFIFQYYREEENGRGNFPPRFSGLQFPNYSSELNVNALELDDSALYLCASRPGLAVKSTDTQYFGPGTRLTVL.

This chain connects TRBV6-6 to TRBJ2-4; D might be TRBD1 (5 bases). Germline V lookup: CDR1 MNHNY, CDR2 SVGAGI (reference sequence). CDR3 length: 14 residues. Trimming shortened V by 2 bases and J by 3 bases, and 8 bases separated the two germline ends. In DNA form, the CDR3 reads TGTGCCAGCAGTTACCGAACAGGCAAAAACATTCAGTACTTC. Protein sequence: CASSYRTGKNIQYF.

V gene TRBV27 combines with J gene TRBJ2-7, with 7 bases identical to TRBD1. The V gene end was trimmed by 2 bases and the J gene end by 3 bases; junction bases not matched to a gene: 7. The germline V gene encodes CDR1 MNHEY and CDR2 SMNVEV (reference sequence). The CDR3 extends over 15 amino acids. CDR3 loop: CASSLRPRDSYEQYF. DNA of the CDR3: TGTGCCAGCAGTTTACGCCCCCGGGACAGCTACGAGCAGTACTTC.

This chain joins TRBV18 and TRBJ1-2; D not resolved. The V gene's germline CDR1 is KGHSH and CDR2 LQKENI. The V gene lost 3 bases and the J gene lost 1 base, with 6 bases spanning the gap. This CDR3 contains 13 residues. The CDR3 DNA is TGTGCCAGCTCACCTCCCAATAACTATGGCTACACCTTC. It specifies CASSPPNNYGYTF.